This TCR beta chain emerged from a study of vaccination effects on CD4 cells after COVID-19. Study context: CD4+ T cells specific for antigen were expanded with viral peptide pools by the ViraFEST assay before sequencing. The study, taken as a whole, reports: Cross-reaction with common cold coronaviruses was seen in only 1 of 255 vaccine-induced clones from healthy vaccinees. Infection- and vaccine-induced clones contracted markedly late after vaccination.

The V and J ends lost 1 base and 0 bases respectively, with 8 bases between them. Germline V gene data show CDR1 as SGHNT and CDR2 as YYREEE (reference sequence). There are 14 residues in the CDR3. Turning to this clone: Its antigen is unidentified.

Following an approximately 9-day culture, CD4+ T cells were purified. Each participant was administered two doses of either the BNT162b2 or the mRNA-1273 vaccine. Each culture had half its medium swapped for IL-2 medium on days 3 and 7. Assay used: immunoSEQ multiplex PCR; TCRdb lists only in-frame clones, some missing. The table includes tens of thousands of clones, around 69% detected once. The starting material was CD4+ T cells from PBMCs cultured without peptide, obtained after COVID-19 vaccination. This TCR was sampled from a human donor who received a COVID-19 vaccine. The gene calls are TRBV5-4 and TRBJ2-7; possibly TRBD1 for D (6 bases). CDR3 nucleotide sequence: TGTGCCAGCAGCTTGAGGGACATCTCCTACGAGCAGTACTTC. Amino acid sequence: CASSLRDISYEQYF.